This T cell receptor (beta chain) was recorded in a study of molecular identifiers for immune sequencing clone quantification. Previously described methods and listed TCR primers were used for bulk TCR libraries. Each CDR3 protein is one row after TCRdb ran MiXCR on the PCR reads. This table holds a few hundred thousand distinct CDR3 sequences, around 23% found once. The length of the CDR3 is 16 residues. The V gene's germline CDR1 is MNHEY and CDR2 SMNVEV (reference sequence). Naive CD8 T cells were picked out by sorting for CD8+CD4-CCR7+CD45RA+. A word on this clonotype: Its cognate antigen is unknown. A junction boundary mismatches the germline segment, possibly from a read error.

General study points: In naive cells, under 1% of molecules belonged to clones above 20 RNA copies, against over 98% in effector cells. Highly expanded clone sizes could be underestimated through barcode sharing by identical TCR molecules.

The chain employs TRBV27 and TRBJ2-3, with D perhaps given as TRBD1 or TRBD2 (6 bases each). This clonotype was sampled from a human donor in good health. Some libraries in this study had Jurkat cell RNA spiked in. Sequenced input: naive CD8+ T cells from blood, with Jurkat cell RNA spiked in. The sample's subset: FACS-sorted CD8+CD4-CCR7+CD45RA+ naive T cells. The CDR3 loop reads CANSLSTGTGVDTQYF. In nucleotides, the CDR3 is TGTGCCAACAGTTTAAGTACAGGGACGGGGGTGGATACGCAGTATTTT.